Each of the 4 T cell receptor beta chains below was sequenced from the same sample in a study of blood T cell repertoires in COVID-19. Some clones are missing from TCRdb's copy, which holds only in-frame ones; the method was immunoSEQ multiplex PCR. The sample has 250,000 or so clones; approximately 90% are singletons. Sequencing was done on a sample of PBMCs or T cells enriched from blood (not recorded which). All receptors come from a man aged 35 to 55 who had been exposed to COVID-19.

The chain's CDR3 is CASSSIRGNTEAFF. CDR3 in DNA: TGTGCCAGCAGCTCTATTAGGGGGAACACTGAAGCTTTCTTT. The chain links TRBV25-1 to TRBJ1-1; maybe TRBD1 (5 bases). Deletions cut 6 bases from V and 1 base from J, with 12 bases between. Per the germline V gene, CDR1 is MGHDK and CDR2 is SYGVNS. This CDR3 region has 14 residues.

This rearrangement joins TRBV5-4 to TRBJ1-2, with TRBD1 matching 7 bases. The CDR3 has 14 amino acids. V trimming: 0 bases; J trimming: 7 bases; junction bases outside the gene matches: 6. Germline CDR1 SGHNT, CDR2 YYREEE (reference sequence). CDR3 in DNA: TGTGCCAGCAGCTTGGCCGGGACAGAGGGTGGCTACACCTTC. As protein: CASSLAGTEGGYTF.

The V and J genes are TRBV7-8 and TRBJ2-7, with 8 bases identical to TRBD2. The CDR3 runs 15 residues. In germline, CDR1 is SGHVS, CDR2 FQNEAQ. After removal of 0 bases from V and 3 bases from J, the junction contained 4 bases not matched to a gene. The CDR3, as DNA: TGTGCCAGCAGCTTAGCCCACGGGACTAGCTACGAGCAGTACTTC. Translation gives CASSLAHGTSYEQYF.

The chain uses TRBV2 and TRBJ1-3; D uncertain. This CDR3 has 14 residues. The V end was cut by 1 base, the J end by 0 bases, with 4 bases between. CDR1 SNHLY and CDR2 FYNNEI come from the germline V gene. The CDR3 DNA sequence: TGTGCCAGCAGTGAAGTCATCTCTGGAAACACCATATATTTT. This encodes CASSEVISGNTIYF.